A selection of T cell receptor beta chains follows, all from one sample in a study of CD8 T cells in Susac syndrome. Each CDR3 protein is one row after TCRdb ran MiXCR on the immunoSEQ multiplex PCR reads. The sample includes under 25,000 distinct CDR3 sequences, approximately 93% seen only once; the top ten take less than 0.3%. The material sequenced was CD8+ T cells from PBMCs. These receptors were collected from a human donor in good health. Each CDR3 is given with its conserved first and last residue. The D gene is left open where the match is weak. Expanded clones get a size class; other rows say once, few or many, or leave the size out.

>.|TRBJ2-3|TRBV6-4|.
CASSSDPSTDTQYF
TGTGCCAGCAGTAGCGATCCTTCCACAGATACGCAGTATTTT
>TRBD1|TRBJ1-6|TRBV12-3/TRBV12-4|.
CASSGQASPLHF
TGTGCCAGCAGCGGACAGGCTTCACCCCTCCACTTT
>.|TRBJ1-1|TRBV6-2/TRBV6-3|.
CASIPWGDTEAFF
TGTGCCAGCATACCGTGGGGTGACACTGAAGCTTTCTTT
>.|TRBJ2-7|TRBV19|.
CASSMGPFTIEQYF
TGTGCCAGTAGTATGGGGCCATTCACTATTGAGCAGTACTTC
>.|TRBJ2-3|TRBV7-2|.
CASSLVGGRNTDTQYF
TGTGCCAGCAGCTTAGTCGGGGGGCGTAACACAGATACGCAGTATTTT
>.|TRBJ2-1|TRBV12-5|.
CASGLAAGNEQFF
TGTGCTAGTGGTTTGGCCGCCGGCAATGAGCAGTTCTTC
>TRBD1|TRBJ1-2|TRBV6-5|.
CASSLSSGGVYGYTF
TGTGCCAGCAGTTTATCATCAGGGGGGGTCTATGGCTACACCTTC
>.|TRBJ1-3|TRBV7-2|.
CASSEPAGNTIYF
TGTGCCAGCAGCGAACCGGCGGGAAACACCATATATTTT
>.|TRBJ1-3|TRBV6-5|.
CASSYREAGNTIYF
TGTGCCAGCAGTTACAGGGAAGCTGGAAACACCATATATTTT
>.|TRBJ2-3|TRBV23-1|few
CASSQPPGVAWGTDTQYF
TGCGCCAGCAGTCAACCCCCTGGGGTTGCGTGGGGCACAGATACGCAGTATTTT
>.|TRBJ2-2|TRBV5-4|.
CASSLGGQHRELFF
TGTGCCAGCAGCTTGGGGGGCCAGCACCGGGAGCTGTTTTTT
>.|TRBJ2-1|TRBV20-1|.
CSAHSGSSSYNEQFF
TGCAGTGCACATAGCGGTTCGAGCTCCTACAATGAGCAGTTCTTC
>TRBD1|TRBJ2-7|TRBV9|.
CASSPGQGDEQYF
TGTGCCAGCAGCCCCGGACAGGGGGACGAGCAGTACTTC
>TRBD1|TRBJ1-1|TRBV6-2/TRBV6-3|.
CASSPRQGMNTEAFF
TGTGCCAGCAGCCCAAGACAGGGGATGAACACTGAAGCTTTCTTT
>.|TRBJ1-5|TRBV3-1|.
CASSQGTGHIGNQPQHF
TGTGCCAGCAGCCAAGGTACAGGGCACATAGGCAATCAGCCCCAGCATTTT
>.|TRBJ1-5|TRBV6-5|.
CASSSSVYSNQPQHF
TGTGCCAGCAGTTCCTCAGTTTATAGCAATCAGCCCCAGCATTTT
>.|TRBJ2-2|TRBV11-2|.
CASSSPGASGTGELFF
TGTGCCAGCAGCTCGCCGGGGGCCTCGGGGACCGGGGAGCTGTTTTTT
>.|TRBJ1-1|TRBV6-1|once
CASSEAGDRGVYAFF
TGTGCCAGCAGTGAAGCGGGTGATCGGGGTGTGTATGCTTTCTTT
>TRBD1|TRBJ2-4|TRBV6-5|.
CASSYGSRGGTGKNIQYF
TGTGCCAGCAGTTACGGTTCAAGAGGGGGGACAGGGAAAAACATTCAGTACTTC
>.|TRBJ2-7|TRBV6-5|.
CASSLTRTVDEQYF
TGTGCCAGCAGCCTTACCAGGACAGTCGACGAGCAGTACTTC
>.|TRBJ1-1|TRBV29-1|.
CSVVPGRGLNTEAFF
TGCAGCGTTGTTCCCGGGAGGGGGTTGAACACTGAAGCTTTCTTT
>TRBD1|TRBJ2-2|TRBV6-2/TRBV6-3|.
CASWDRRNTGELFF
TGTGCCAGCTGGGACAGACGGAACACCGGGGAGCTGTTTTTT
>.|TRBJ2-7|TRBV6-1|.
CASRSKSGVIPGSYEQYF
TGTGCCAGCAGGTCGAAGTCAGGGGTAATTCCGGGCTCCTACGAGCAGTACTTC
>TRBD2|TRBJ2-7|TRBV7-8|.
CASSLGGNPYEQYF
TGTGCCAGCAGTTTGGGAGGGAATCCGTACGAGCAGTACTTC
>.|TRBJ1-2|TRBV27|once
CASSLAPPREAGYTF
TGTGCCAGCAGTTTAGCCCCCCCGAGGGAAGCTGGCTACACCTTC
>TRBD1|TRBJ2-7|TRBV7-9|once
CASSYPQGVSYEQYF
TGTGCCAGCAGCTATCCACAGGGGGTCTCCTACGAGCAGTACTTC
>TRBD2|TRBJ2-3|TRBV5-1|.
CASSLDGGVGDTQYF
TGCGCCAGCAGCTTGGACGGGGGGGTTGGAGATACGCAGTATTTT
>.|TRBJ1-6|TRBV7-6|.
CASSLAGKDSPLHF
TGTGCCAGCAGCTTAGCCGGGAAGGATTCACCCCTCCACTTT
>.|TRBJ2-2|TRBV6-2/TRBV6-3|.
CASSYDKVGANTGELFF
TGTGCCAGCAGTTACGACAAGGTTGGGGCGAACACCGGGGAGCTGTTTTTT
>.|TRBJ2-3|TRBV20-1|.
CSAPFPTRTDTQYF
TGCAGTGCTCCCTTCCCCACTCGCACAGATACGCAGTATTTT
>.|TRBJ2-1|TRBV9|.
CASSVPGPEQFF
TGTGCCAGCAGCGTACCAGGCCCCGAGCAGTTCTTC
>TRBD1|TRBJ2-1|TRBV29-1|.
CSVLGQDTYNEQFF
TGCAGCGTTCTTGGACAGGACACCTACAATGAGCAGTTCTTC
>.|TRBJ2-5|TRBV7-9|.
CASSSVGPQETQYF
TGTGCCAGCAGCTCGGTCGGGCCTCAAGAGACCCAGTACTTC
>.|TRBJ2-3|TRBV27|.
CASSRSYPGPDTQYF
TGTGCCAGCAGTCGTTCTTACCCCGGACCAGATACGCAGTATTTT
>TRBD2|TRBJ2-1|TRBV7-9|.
CASSRLRLAGGRNEQFF
TGTGCCAGCAGCCGACTCCGACTAGCGGGGGGGCGGAATGAGCAGTTCTTC
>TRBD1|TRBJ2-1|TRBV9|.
CASSARQGAGNEQFF
TGTGCCAGCAGCGCTCGACAGGGGGCGGGCAATGAGCAGTTCTTC
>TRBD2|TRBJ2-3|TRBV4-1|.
CASSQAWTSETTDTQYF
TGCGCCAGCAGCCAAGCGTGGACTAGCGAGACCACAGATACGCAGTATTTT
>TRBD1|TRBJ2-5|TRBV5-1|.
CASSLVPRDRVQETQYF
TGCGCCAGCAGCTTGGTTCCCCGGGACAGGGTCCAAGAGACCCAGTACTTC
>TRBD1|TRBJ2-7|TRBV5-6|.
CASSSIPTGAYEQYF
TGTGCCAGCAGCTCGATACCTACAGGGGCCTACGAGCAGTACTTC
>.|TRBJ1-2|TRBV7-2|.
CASSSRPGRLNNGYTF
TGTGCCAGCAGCTCGCGCCCGGGACGGCTGAACAATGGCTACACCTTC
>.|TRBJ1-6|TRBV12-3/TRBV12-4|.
CASSLGRQYNSPLHF
TGTGCCAGCAGCCTGGGACGGCAATATAATTCACCCCTCCACTTT
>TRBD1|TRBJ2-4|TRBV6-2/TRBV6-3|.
CASSYPLGQGGVKNIQYF
TGTGCCAGCAGTTACCCACTCGGACAGGGCGGCGTCAAAAACATTCAGTACTTC
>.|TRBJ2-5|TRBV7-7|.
CASSLSLLETQYF
TGTGCTAGCAGCTTAAGTTTGCTAGAGACCCAGTACTTC